The sequence of this T cell receptor beta chain was determined in a study of T cell responses to AZD1222 COVID-19 vaccine. Whole-study findings and limits: Unmutated variant regions reportedly attract nearly half of all spike-specific TCRs.

The method was immunoSEQ multiplex PCR; TCRdb's version includes in-frame clones alone and lacks a portion of them. This sample has fewer than 90,000 clones, with around 83% found just once. The CDR3 spans 15 residues. The V end lost 7 bases, the J end lost 1 base, and 14 bases lay between the germline ends. Germline V gene sequence: CDR1 SGHTA, CDR2 FQGTGA. This clone was detected once. Its antigen is unknown. Second-dose timings of about 4 or about 12 weeks were pooled. The source material was peripheral blood, sampled 28 days after the second AZD1222 dose. The receptor comes from an adult who received the AZD1222 COVID-19 vaccine. This sequence joins TRBV7-3 and TRBJ1-5; D possibly corresponds to TRBD1 (5 bases). CDR3 loop: CASTQRGRSNQPQHF. CDR3 sequence (DNA): TGTGCCAGCACCCAGCGGGGGAGGAGCAATCAGCCCCAGCATTTT.